Given below is one TCR beta chain in context. Its antigen remains unidentified. Sequencing was performed with immunoSEQ multiplex PCR; in TCRdb, only in-frame clones are kept and a portion is missing. The table shows 66,000 or so clones, with about nine tenths occurring only once. This sample is drawn from a study of OX40 agonist ivuxolimab in advanced cancers. Study details: Checkpoint inhibitors had been given previously to under 50% of patients. In three patients, partial responses were observed, one with hepatocellular carcinoma and two with cutaneous melanoma.

V dropped 2 bases and J dropped 10 bases, with 15 bases sitting between them. Germline V gene data show CDR1 as MNHEY and CDR2 as SVGAGI. CDR3 length: 14 amino acids. Enrollment shut out patients with autoimmune disease history or systemic immunosuppression. Overall study results and limits: Still undetermined is the antigen specificity of the expanded peripheral T cells.

The source of this sequence is an adult with an advanced solid tumor such as melanoma, head and neck, liver or kidney cancer. The material sequenced was CD4+ or CD8+ T cells sorted from blood, taken in a trial of the OX40 agonist ivuxolimab. The chain is built from TRBV6-5 and TRBJ2-1; the D gene could be TRBD1 or TRBD2 (6 bases each). This CDR3 reads CASSYVSAGTEQFF. CDR3 sequence (DNA): TGTGCCAGCAGTTACGTCTCGGCGGGGACAGAGCAGTTCTTC.